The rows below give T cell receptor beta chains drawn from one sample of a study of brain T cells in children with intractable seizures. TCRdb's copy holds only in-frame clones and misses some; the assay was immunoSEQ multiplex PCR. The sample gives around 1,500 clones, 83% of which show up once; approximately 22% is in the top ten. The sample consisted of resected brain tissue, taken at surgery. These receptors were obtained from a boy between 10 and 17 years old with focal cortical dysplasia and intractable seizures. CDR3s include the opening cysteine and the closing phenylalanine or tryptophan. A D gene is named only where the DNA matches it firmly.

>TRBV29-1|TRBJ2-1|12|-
CSVDPSHNEQFF
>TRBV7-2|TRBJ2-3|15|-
CASSPVWLAGDTQYF
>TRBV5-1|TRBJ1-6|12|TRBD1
CASSLTGAPLHF
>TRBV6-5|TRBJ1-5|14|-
CASSRASSNQPQHF
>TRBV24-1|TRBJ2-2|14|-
CATSDLQGPGELFF
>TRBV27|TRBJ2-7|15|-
CASGLAGGRLYEQYF
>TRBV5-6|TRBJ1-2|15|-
CASSVPPASRGGYTF
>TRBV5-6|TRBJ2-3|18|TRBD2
CASSLGGTSGYSTDTQYF
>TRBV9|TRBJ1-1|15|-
CASSPGGGTDTEAFF
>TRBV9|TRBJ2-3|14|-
CASSVSSFTDTQYF